These T cell receptor beta chains were read from a single sample in a study of shared T cell receptors in the human thymus. Repertoires were generated with immunoSEQ multiplex PCR, while TCRdb's copy carries only in-frame clones and drops some. The sample consists of roughly 710,000 clones, approximately 83% of them appearing once. The same data also went into a second study, on human thymus T cells.

Sequenced input: thymocytes. Receptors were obtained from a girl under two years old with a congenital heart defect. Each CDR3 is given with its conserved first and last residue. A D gene is named only where the DNA matches it firmly. Some rows mark clone size as missing; the rest say once, few, many or name a class of expanded clone.

v_gene	abundance	d_gene	j_gene	CDR3aa	CDR3nt
TRBV30	.	.	TRBJ2-2	CAWSVERYTNTGELFF	TGTGCCTGGAGTGTCGAGCGTTACACGAACACCGGGGAGCTGTTTTTT
TRBV12-5	.	TRBD1	TRBJ2-3	CASGSTGGPYTDTQYF	TGTGCTAGTGGTTCAACAGGGGGCCCTTACACAGATACGCAGTATTTT
TRBV29-1	.	.	TRBJ1-2	CSVDGSRYGYTF	TGCAGCGTTGACGGGTCTCGCTATGGCTACACCTTC
TRBV2	.	.	TRBJ2-5	CASSPEETQYF	TGTGCCAGCAGCCCCGAAGAGACCCAGTACTTC
TRBV14	.	.	TRBJ2-2	CASSQSSGSGGSGELFF	TGTGCCAGCAGCCAATCGTCTGGTTCTGGGGGCTCCGGGGAGCTGTTTTTT
TRBV14	few	TRBD1	TRBJ1-1	CASSQADRGNTEAFF	TGTGCCAGCAGCCAAGCAGACAGGGGTAACACTGAAGCTTTCTTT
TRBV25-1	.	.	TRBJ1-4	CASSEYGEEKLFF	TGTGCCAGCAGTGAATACGGGGAGGAAAAACTGTTTTTT
TRBV27	.	.	TRBJ1-3	CASRSRDSDSGNTIYF	TGTGCCAGCAGAAGTAGGGACTCCGACTCTGGAAACACCATATATTTT
TRBV19	.	TRBD1	TRBJ2-5	CASSIDPMGQGQETQYF	TGTGCCAGTAGTATAGATCCCATGGGACAGGGGCAAGAGACCCAGTACTTC
TRBV5-6	few	.	TRBJ1-2	CASSHRNGVGDGYTF	TGTGCCAGCAGCCACAGGAATGGAGTGGGTGATGGCTACACCTTC
TRBV11-1	.	.	TRBJ1-1	CASSYQGNTEAFF	TGTGCCAGCAGCTATCAGGGGAACACTGAAGCTTTCTTT
TRBV28	.	TRBD1	TRBJ1-6	CASSSPTGGGHSPLHF	TGTGCCAGCAGTTCCCCTACAGGGGGCGGACATTCACCCCTCCACTTT
TRBV5-1	.	.	TRBJ1-2	CASSLAGGGGYTF	TGCGCCAGCAGCTTGGCCGGGGGGGGTGGCTACACCTTC
TRBV14	.	TRBD1	TRBJ2-1	CASSQLQGANEQFF	TGTGCCAGCAGCCAACTGCAGGGGGCCAATGAGCAGTTCTTC
TRBV10-3	.	.	TRBJ2-3	CAISETLLRTGTDTQYF	TGTGCCATCAGTGAGACTCTTCTCAGGACGGGGACAGATACGCAGTATTTT
TRBV28	.	TRBD1	TRBJ2-1	CASSFDRGDNEQFF	TGTGCCAGCAGTTTCGACAGGGGGGACAATGAGCAGTTCTTC
TRBV10-3	.	TRBD1	TRBJ1-2	CAIRSRGANYGYTF	TGTGCCATTCGAAGCAGGGGGGCAAACTATGGCTACACCTTC
TRBV18	.	.	TRBJ1-2	CASSPLGGTKKWVASGYTF	TGTGCCAGCTCACCACTTGGCGGGACGAAAAAGTGGGTTGCGAGTGGCTACACCTTC
TRBV4-1	.	TRBD1	TRBJ1-1	CASSQTYHRGMNTEAFF	TGCGCCAGCAGCCAAACATACCACAGGGGTATGAACACTGAAGCTTTCTTT
TRBV11-2	.	.	TRBJ2-7	CASSLPQQPYEQYF	TGTGCCAGCAGCCTCCCCCAACAACCCTACGAGCAGTACTTC
TRBV6-1	.	.	TRBJ2-7	CASSESRLVEGSPYEQYF	TGTGCCAGCAGTGAAAGTAGGTTGGTGGAGGGGTCTCCCTACGAGCAGTACTTC
TRBV11-2	.	.	TRBJ2-1	CASTHGLLLGNEQFF	TGTGCCAGCACCCACGGATTGCTCCTCGGGAATGAGCAGTTCTTC
TRBV4-3	once	.	TRBJ1-6	CASSSKPPSWGDYSYNSPLHF	TGCGCCAGCAGCTCTAAACCCCCCAGTTGGGGAGACTACTCCTATAATTCACCCCTCCACTTT
TRBV5-8	.	.	TRBJ2-7	CASSNPDGNEQYF	TGTGCCAGCAGCAACCCAGACGGGAACGAGCAGTACTTC
TRBV10-1	.	TRBD1	TRBJ2-7	CASSEGDRGLREQYF	TGCGCCAGCAGCGAGGGGGACAGGGGTCTTCGGGAGCAGTACTTC